Sequencing of this TCR beta chain was carried out in a study of T cell repertoires in cytomegalovirus infection. TCRdb passed the reads through MiXCR, listing each CDR3 protein once. The profile shows approximately 83,000 distinct CDR3 sequences, 20% to 30% of them singletons. CDR1 and CDR2 (germline): MDHEN, SYDVKM. The CDR3 extends over 13 amino acids. Trimming shortened V by 8 bases and J by 0 bases, and 11 bases separated the two germline ends. This clonotype was detected only a few times. Antigen unknown. Regarding the study as a whole: Dominant in the ex vivo response were TCR beta clonotypes restricted by HLA-C and specific for CMV.

The sequencing here drew on CD8+ T cells from cultured PBMCs, taken from culture after CMV antigen stimulation. This rearrangement joins TRBV28 to TRBJ2-7, with D tentatively TRBD1 (5 bases). The source is a human donor in good health (CMV status not recorded). Some clones in this sample may be carry-over from other donors' samples. The CDR3 reads CASLRQGSYEQYF. The CDR3 bases are TGTGCCAGCCTCCGGCAGGGCTCCTACGAGCAGTACTTC.